A single sample is the source of the 11 T cell receptor beta chains below, sequenced in a study of tumor-infiltrating lymphocytes in primary liver carcinoma. Between 20 and 30 mg of unsorted bulk tissue served as the source from which RNA and DNA were co-extracted. With a constant-region primer, TCR beta cDNA was made from about 0.55 ug of total RNA. Slightly modified ARM-PCR, run as three nested multiplex PCR rounds, produced the TCR beta libraries. It was with TRBV1-TRBV30 forward primers and a C-beta reverse primer that the first two PCR rounds were run, at about 10 cycles each. TCRdb re-called the multiplex PCR reads with MiXCR, one entry per CDR3 protein. The sample records fewer than 25,000 distinct CDR3 sequences, approximately 79% being singletons. The sample consisted of liver tumor tissue from sampling region 1. Described subset: tumor region T1, superior pole. Receptor source: a man aged 35 to 55 with primary liver carcinoma and hepatitis B virus infection.

A remark on this clonotype: The junction departs from the called germline gene at one end, perhaps through a read error. This chain connects TRBV11-2 to TRBJ2-5; TRBD1 might be the D (7 bases). Per the germline V gene, CDR1 is SGHAT and CDR2 is FQNNGV. The length of the CDR3 is 16 residues. CDR3 sequence reads: CASNLTVGGSGEAQYF. CDR3 coding DNA: TGTGCCAGCAACTTAACAGTAGGGGGCTCGGGGGAGGCCCAGTACTTC. The whole variable domain, remainder taken from reference TRBV11-2 and TRBJ2-5, is EAGVAQSPRYKIIEKRQSVAFWCNPISGHATLYWYQQILGQGPKLLIQFQNNGVVDDSQLPKDRFSAERLKGVDSTLKIQPAKLEDSAVYLCASNLTVGGSGEAQYFGPGTRLLVL.

This clonotype was seen only a few times. This may be a read error: a much more frequent sequence differs by one nucleotide. The rearrangement joins TRBV29-1 to TRBJ2-1; weak D call: TRBD2 (5 bases). Trimming cost V 3 bases and J 0 bases, with 12 bases left between them. The CDR3 sequence is 15 residues long. Germline values: CDR1 SQVTM, CDR2 ANQGSEA. CDR3 sequence reads: CSVDSVGTSYNEQFF. The DNA of the CDR3 is TGCAGCGTTGATAGCGTAGGCACCTCCTACAATGAGCAGTTCTTC.

To note about this clonotype: Sequence at one end of the junction differs from germline and may be a read error. J is TRBJ2-7 and V is TRBV6-5; 7 bases match TRBD1. Germline V gives CDR1 MNHEY, CDR2 SVGAGI. The CDR3 covers 16 residues. CDR3 sequence (DNA): TGTGCCAGCAGTCCCGGACAGGCAGCATCCTTTTACAAGCAGTGCTTC. Amino acids: CASSPGQAASFYKQCF.

In its sample, this clonotype was seen once. Germline is not matched at one junction end, which may reflect a read error. The chain combines TRBV10-3 with TRBJ2-1; D gene uncertain. The length of the CDR3 is 13 residues. CDR1 and CDR2 (germline): ENHRY, SYGVKD. For the CDR3, the DNA is TGTGCCATCAGCGGCATGAGGCTAAATGAGCAATTCTTC. Its protein product is CAISGMRLNEQFF.

This clonotype has only one observation. A read error may account for a junction end that differs from germline. The rearrangement links TRBV2 to TRBJ2-7, with D possibly matching TRBD1 (6 bases). This CDR3 comprises 15 residues. Germline loops: CDR1 SNHLY, CDR2 FYNNEI. The CDR3 DNA sequence: TGTACCAGCAGTGAGAACAGGGTGGTCCCCTACGAGCAGTACTTC. It codes for CTSSENRVVPYEQYF.

Of note for this clonotype: The junction differs from germline at one of its ends, possibly a read error. The chain carries TRBV9 and TRBJ2-7; D possibly corresponds to TRBD1 (5 bases). The germline gives CDR1 SGDLS, CDR2 YYNGEE. This CDR3 has 15 residues. CDR3 DNA sequence: TGTGCCAGCAACGTAAGTCCCTCAGGGTGGGACGAGCAGTACTTC. It translates to CASNVSPSGWDEQYF.

Worth noting for this clonotype: The CDR3 does not end in the conserved phenylalanine or tryptophan, so this is likely a read error. The chain employs TRBV2 and TRBJ2-2; no firm D call. V lost 8 bases to trimming and J lost 6 bases, with 10 bases between them. Looked up from germline, CDR1 is SNHLY and CDR2 is FYNNEI. The length of the CDR3 is 12 residues. The CDR3 DNA reads TGTGCCAGCGCCGGAGTAGCCGGGGAGCTGTTTCTT. Protein product: CASAGVAGELFL.

Turning to this clonotype: A much larger clone lies one base from this, so it may be a read error. The chain joins TRBV6-5 to TRBJ1-6; D uncertain. Trimming cost V 5 bases and J 4 bases, with 15 bases left between them. CDR3 size: 16 residues. Germline V gives CDR1 MNHEY, CDR2 SVGAGI. The CDR3 here is CASSKESAIYNSPLHF. In DNA, the CDR3 is TGTGCCAGCAGTAAAGAGTCTGCCATATATAATTCACCCCTCCACTTT.

As concerns this clonotype: The conserved final phenylalanine or tryptophan is absent from the CDR3, which likely points to a read error. The limits of the CDR3 on the DNA are not certain, so only TCRdb's listed CDR3 is given. The CDR3 reads CDSSYPQETRYY. J is TRBJ2-5 and V is TRBV6-5. Germline V gene sequence: CDR1 MNHEY, CDR2 SVGAGI. The CDR3 has 12 amino acids, counting both end residues.

As for this clonotype: Likely a read error: the CDR3 ends without its conserved phenylalanine or tryptophan. It is unclear where the CDR3 begins or ends on the DNA, so no DNA is shown, and the CDR3 is as TCRdb lists it. The rearrangement uses TRBV5-5 and TRBJ2-1; the D segment call TRBD1 is taken from the table without a DNA check. CDR1 SGHKS and CDR2 YYEKEE come from the germline V gene (reference sequence). The CDR3 adds up to 15 amino acids, both ends counted. Here the CDR3 reads CASSPGQGSYNVHFI.

The table lists this clonotype with a few counts. The chain employs TRBV11-2 and TRBJ2-3; D is uncertain. The CDR3 runs 13 residues. CDR1 SGHAT and CDR2 FQNNGV come from the germline V gene. The CDR3, as DNA: TGTGTCAGTAGCCTGATTAGCACAGATACGCAGTATTTT. It translates to CVSSLISTDTQYF.